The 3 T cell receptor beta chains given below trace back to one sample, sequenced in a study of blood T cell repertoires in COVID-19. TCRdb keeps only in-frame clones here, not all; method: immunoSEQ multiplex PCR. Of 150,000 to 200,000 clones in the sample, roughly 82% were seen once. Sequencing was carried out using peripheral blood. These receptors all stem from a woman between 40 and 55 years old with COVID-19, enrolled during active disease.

CDR3 nucleotide sequence: TGTGCCAGCAGCTTTGGCGGGGGGGCCCGGGAGACCCAGTACTTC. The encoded protein is CASSFGGGARETQYF. The gene calls are TRBV7-3 and TRBJ2-5; 9 positions agree with TRBD2. The V and J ends lost 3 bases and 5 bases, in that order; junction bases with no gene match: 7. Germline CDR1 SGHTA, CDR2 FQGTGA. The CDR3 consists of 15 residues.

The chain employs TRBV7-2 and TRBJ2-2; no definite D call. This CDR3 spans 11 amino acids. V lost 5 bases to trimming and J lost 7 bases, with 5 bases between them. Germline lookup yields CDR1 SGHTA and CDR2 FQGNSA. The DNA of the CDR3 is TGTGCCAGCAGCCGTTTCGGGGAGCTGTTTTTT. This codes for CASSRFGELFF.

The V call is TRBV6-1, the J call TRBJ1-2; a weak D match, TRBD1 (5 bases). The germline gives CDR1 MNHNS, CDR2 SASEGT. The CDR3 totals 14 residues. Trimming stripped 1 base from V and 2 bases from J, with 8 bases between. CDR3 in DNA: TGTGCCAGCAGTGAAGTTGGGGGGAACTATGGCTACACCTTC. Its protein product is CASSEVGGNYGYTF.